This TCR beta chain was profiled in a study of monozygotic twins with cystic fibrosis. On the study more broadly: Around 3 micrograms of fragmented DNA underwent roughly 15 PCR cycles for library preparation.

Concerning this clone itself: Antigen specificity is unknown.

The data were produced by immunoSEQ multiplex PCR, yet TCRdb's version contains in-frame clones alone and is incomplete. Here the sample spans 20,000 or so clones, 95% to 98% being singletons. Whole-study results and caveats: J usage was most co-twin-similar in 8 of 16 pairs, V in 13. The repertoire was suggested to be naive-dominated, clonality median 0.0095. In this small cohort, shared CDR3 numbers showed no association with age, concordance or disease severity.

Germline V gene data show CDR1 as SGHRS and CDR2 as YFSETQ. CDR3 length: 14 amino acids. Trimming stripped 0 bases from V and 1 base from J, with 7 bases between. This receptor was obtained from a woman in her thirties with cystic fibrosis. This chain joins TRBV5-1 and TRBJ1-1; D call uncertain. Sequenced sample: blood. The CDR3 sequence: CASSLAARNTEAFF. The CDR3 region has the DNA TGCGCCAGCAGCTTGGCAGCGAGGAACACTGAAGCTTTCTTT.